Below, 26 T cell receptor beta chains from the same sample are listed, as sequenced in a study of regulatory T cells in long-lasting Graves disease. The time point is: newly diagnosed GD, antithyroid drugs for less than 3 months. There was RNA extracted from PBMCs, and the TCR library was made from it. Both iRepertoire HTBI primers and Arm-PCR of CDR3 regions were used to build the TCR beta libraries. MiXCR, applied by TCRdb to the multiplex PCR reads, yields one record per CDR3 protein. Of 350,000 to 550,000 distinct CDR3 sequences in the sample, more than 12% were seen once. These sequences were also reported in another study, on T cells in Graves' hyperthyroidism and ophthalmopathy.

Specimen: peripheral blood mononuclear cells (PBMCs), collected at new diagnosis, from a patient treated with antithyroid drugs. The receptors come from a woman aged 25-40 years with Graves disease.

The CDR3 loop is CASRQLAASSSYNEQFF. CDR3 bases: TGTGCCAGCAGACAACTAGCGGCGTCAAGCTCCTACAATGAGCAGTTCTTC. The chain has TRBV12-3 or TRBV12-4 and TRBJ2-1; 8 positions agree with TRBD2. V shed 6 bases and J 0 bases; nucleotides not matched to a gene: 10. There are 17 residues in the CDR3.

This clonotype has only a few counts. V and J are TRBV10-3 and TRBJ2-1; TRBD2 matches 9 bases. The trim removed 8 bases at V and 7 bases at J, leaving 3 bases unmatched. The CDR3 consists of 12 residues. Germline V gene sequence: CDR1 ENHRY, CDR2 SYGVKD. The CDR3 DNA follows: TGTGCCATCGCTAGCGGGATTAATGAGCAGTTCTTC. This gives the protein CAIASGINEQFF.

In this sample, this clonotype turned up many times. The chain has TRBV28 and TRBJ2-7; D unclear. V was cut by 4 bases and J by 0 bases, with 10 bases left in between. Germline CDR1 reads MDHEN; CDR2 reads SYDVKM. This CDR3 contains 14 residues. In DNA, the CDR3 is TGTGCCAGCAGTTGGCAGGAGAGCTCCTACGAGCAGTACTTC. This gives the protein CASSWQESSYEQYF.

This clonotype was detected many times. The V and J genes are TRBV11-2 and TRBJ2-1; 7 bases align to TRBD1. Germline V lookup: CDR1 SGHAT, CDR2 FQNNGV. The CDR3 spans 16 residues. Unmatched junction bases numbered 8, after V lost 5 bases and J lost 1 base. CDR3: CASSEPQGESYNEQFF. The CDR3 DNA is TGTGCCAGCAGCGAACCCCAGGGGGAGTCCTACAATGAGCAGTTCTTC.

This clonotype was seen ten or more times. The chain links TRBV5-6 to TRBJ1-5; D is unresolved. CDR1 and CDR2 from the germline V gene are SGHDT and YYEEEE. Trimming shortened V by 2 bases and J by 4 bases, and 7 bases separated the two germline ends. The CDR3 contains 13 residues. The DNA of the CDR3 is TGTGCCAGCAGCTTAAGGAGGAATCAGCCCCAGCATTTT. Its protein product is CASSLRRNQPQHF.

At least ten counts were recorded for this clonotype. The J gene is TRBJ2-1, the V gene TRBV7-3; D possibly corresponds to TRBD1 (5 bases). Germline V gene data show CDR1 as SGHTA and CDR2 as FQGTGA. This CDR3 is built from 14 residues. The V end was cut by 2 bases, the J end by 0 bases, with 5 bases between. The DNA for the CDR3 is TGTGCCAGCAGCTTAGACAGCTCCTACAATGAGCAGTTCTTC. This translates into CASSLDSSYNEQFF.

This clonotype was found a few times. An end of the junction does not agree with germline; a read error may underlie this. The genes are TRBV28 and TRBJ2-1; 10 bases are shared with TRBD2. CDR1 and CDR2 from the germline V gene are MDHEN and SYDVKM. The CDR3 has 17 amino acids. The CDR3 nucleotides are TGTGCCAGCGGTTTATGGGCTAGCGGGAGAAGAAGGAATGAGCAGTTCTTC. It codes for CASGLWASGRRRNEQFF. Full variable domain (missing parts from reference TRBV28 and TRBJ2-1): DVKVTQSSRYLVKRTGEKVFLECVQDMDHENMFWYRQDPGLGLRLIYFSYDVKMKEKGDIPEGYSVSREKKERFSLILESASTNQTSMYLCASGLWASGRRRNEQFFGPGTRLTVL.

There are many counts of this clonotype. J is TRBJ1-2 and V is TRBV28, with D possibly matching TRBD1 (6 bases). The V end was cut by 3 bases, the J end by 7 bases, with 15 bases between. CDR1 is MDHEN, CDR2 SYDVKM, per germline. CDR3 length: 14 residues. CDR3 coding DNA: TGTGCCAGCAGTTTCCTGCAGGGGATGAGTGGCTACACCTTC. It yields the protein CASSFLQGMSGYTF.

There are many counts of this clonotype. CDR3 bases: TGTGCCAGCAGTCCGGCGAGAACGGAAAAGAGCTCCTACAATGAGCAGTTCTTC. This gives the protein CASSPARTEKSSYNEQFF. The V call is TRBV7-8, the J call TRBJ2-1; D is uncertain. Trimming pared 6 bases from V and 0 bases from J, leaving 21 bases between. The CDR3 loop spans 18 amino acids. Germline V gives CDR1 SGHVS, CDR2 FQNEAQ.

This clonotype was counted at least ten times. The chain recombines TRBV5-1 with TRBJ1-2, with 7 nucleotides matching TRBD1. This CDR3 contains 15 residues. CDR1 and CDR2 from the germline V gene are SGHRS and YFSETQ. Unmatched junction bases numbered 5, after V lost 2 bases and J lost 1 base. The CDR3 DNA reads TGCGCCAGCAGCTTCACCGGGACAGTTAACTATGGCTACACCTTC. This gives the protein CASSFTGTVNYGYTF.

The chain employs TRBV5-4 and TRBJ2-5; 8 nucleotides align to TRBD2. The CDR3 loop spans 16 amino acids. Trimming removed 0 bases from V and 4 bases from J; junction bases left unmatched: 8. Germline CDR1 and CDR2: SGHNT and YYREEE (reference sequence). Here the CDR3 DNA reads TGTGCCAGCAGCTTGGCCGTGGAACGGGAGGGAGAGACCCAGTACTTC. It specifies CASSLAVEREGETQYF. Full variable domain (missing parts from reference TRBV5-4 and TRBJ2-5): ETGVTQSPTHLIKTRGQQVTLRCSSQSGHNTVSWYQQALGQGPQFIFQYYREEENGRGNFPPRFSGLQFPNYSSELNVNALELDDSALYLCASSLAVEREGETQYFGPGTRLLVL.

This clonotype was found a few times. V usage is TRBV4-3 and J usage is TRBJ1-5; no clear D gene. This CDR3 is 14 amino acids long. The germline CDR1 and CDR2 sequences are LGHNA and YSLEER. Trimming stripped 1 base from V and 6 bases from J, with 10 bases between. As DNA, the CDR3 is TGCGCCAGCAGCCAAGTCAGCGGGCGTCAGCCCCAGCATTTT. This codes for CASSQVSGRQPQHF.

V usage is TRBV27 and J usage is TRBJ2-7; D is unresolved. Per germline, CDR1 MNHEY and CDR2 SMNVEV (reference sequence). V shed 5 bases and J shed 3 bases, with 11 bases lying between them. This CDR3 comprises 13 residues. As DNA, the CDR3 is TGTGCCAGCAGTGCTCTAGATGTCTACGAGCAGTACTTC. Translating gives CASSALDVYEQYF.

This clonotype was found many times. The rearrangement links TRBV20-1 to TRBJ1-1; tentatively, D is TRBD1 (5 bases). CDR1 and CDR2 from the germline V gene are DFQATT and SNEGSKA (reference sequence). Trimming shortened V by 3 bases and J by 5 bases, and 25 bases separated the two germline ends. The CDR3 spans 17 residues. The CDR3 bases are TGCAGTGCTAGTAATTGGGCAGGGAAGGATGGTGTGACTGAAGCTTTCTTT. This encodes CSASNWAGKDGVTEAFF.

This clonotype appeared a few times. The gene calls are TRBV5-1 and TRBJ2-5; 8 nucleotides match TRBD2. The CDR3 is 14 amino acids. The V and J ends lost 3 bases and 2 bases, in that order; junction bases with no gene match: 3. Germline V gene lookup returns CDR1 SGHRS and CDR2 YFSETQ. CDR3 nucleotide sequence: TGCGCCAGCAGCTATACTAGCGGTCAAGAGACCCAGTACTTC. This gives the protein CASSYTSGQETQYF.

This clonotype was recorded at least ten times. The V gene is TRBV6-5, the J gene TRBJ2-4; 7 nucleotides line up with TRBD2. The V and J ends lost 0 bases and 1 base, in that order; junction bases with no gene match: 6. The germline gives CDR1 MNHEY, CDR2 SVGAGI. The CDR3 extends over 17 amino acids. The DNA of the CDR3 is TGTGCCAGCAGTTACTCGAGGGGAGGGACGGCCAAAAACATTCAGTACTTC. Translated, it gives CASSYSRGGTAKNIQYF.

The chain uses TRBV20-1 and TRBJ2-7; unclear D gene. The V end was cut by 3 bases, the J end by 0 bases, with 15 bases between. From germline, CDR1 is DFQATT and CDR2 SNEGSKA (reference sequence). CDR3 length: 15 amino acids. This CDR3 reads CSASSLQASSYEQYF. The CDR3 bases are TGCAGTGCTAGTAGTTTGCAGGCGAGCTCCTACGAGCAGTACTTC.

The chain joins TRBV13 to TRBJ2-1; TRBD2 matches 8 bases. The CDR3 runs 16 residues. The germline V gene has CDR1 PRHDT and CDR2 FYEKMQ (reference sequence). Losses at the gene ends were 4 bases for V and 8 bases for J; bases not matched to a gene: 13. The CDR3 DNA is TGTGCCAGCAGCTCCCCGGGGGGGAGAGGTGGGGATGAGCAGTTCTTC. It codes for CASSSPGGRGGDEQFF.

This chain links TRBV12-3 or TRBV12-4 with TRBJ2-1, with 11 bases fitting TRBD2. This CDR3 contains 14 residues. Germline trimming cut 7 bases from V and 6 bases from J; bases unmatched to any gene: 5. CDR3 nucleotides: TGTGCCAGCAAGGAAGGACTAGCGGGCAATGAGCAGTTCTTC. Its protein is CASKEGLAGNEQFF.

This clonotype was detected many times. The chain carries TRBV30 and TRBJ1-1, with D possibly matching TRBD1 (6 bases). The V end lost 5 bases, the J end lost 4 bases, and 17 bases lay between the germline ends. Per germline, CDR1 GTSNPN and CDR2 SVGIG (reference sequence). The CDR3 has 14 residues. CDR3 residues: CAWSWGGLGTEAFF. In DNA form, the CDR3 reads TGTGCCTGGTCCTGGGGGGGGCTGGGCACTGAAGCTTTCTTT.

This clonotype was found many times. V gene TRBV11-2 combines with J gene TRBJ2-5; 12 bases line up with TRBD2. The CDR3 is made up of 15 amino acids. Germline-derived CDR1 and CDR2 are SGHAT and FQNNGV. V dropped 5 bases and J dropped 4; count of bases not matched to a gene: 5. CDR3 sequence (DNA): TGTGCCAGCAGCCAGACTAGCGGGAGTGTAGAGACCCAGTACTTC. This sequence encodes CASSQTSGSVETQYF.

This clonotype appeared many times. The CDR3 sequence is CASSLRSLDRATDTQYF. CDR3 nucleotides: TGTGCCAGCAGCTTACGATCTTTGGACAGAGCCACAGATACGCAGTATTTT. The chain couples TRBV11-2 to TRBJ2-3, with D tentatively TRBD1 (6 bases). Germline V gives CDR1 SGHAT, CDR2 FQNNGV. The V end was cut by 2 bases, the J end by 2 bases, with 17 bases between. The CDR3 has 17 amino acids.

This clonotype occurred many times. This chain links TRBV11-2 with TRBJ1-1; tentatively, D is TRBD1 (5 bases). The V gene lost 1 base and the J gene lost 3 bases, with 9 bases spanning the gap. The CDR3 spans 14 residues. Per the germline V gene, CDR1 is SGHAT and CDR2 is FQNNGV. The CDR3 protein is CASSLVVTDTEAFF. In DNA form, the CDR3 reads TGTGCCAGCAGCTTAGTAGTGACAGACACTGAAGCTTTCTTT. The full variable domain, with the rest looked up from reference TRBV11-2 and TRBJ1-1, is EAGVAQSPRYKIIEKRQSVAFWCNPISGHATLYWYQQILGQGPKLLIQFQNNGVVDDSQLPKDRFSAERLKGVDSTLKIQPAKLEDSAVYLCASSLVVTDTEAFFGQGTRLTVV.

This clonotype has at least ten counts. The chain is built from TRBV6-1 and TRBJ1-2; 10 bases are a match to TRBD1. CDR3 length equals 17 residues. The germline CDR1 and CDR2 sequences are MNHNS and SASEGT. Trimming cost V 5 bases and J 4 bases; bases outside gene matches: 13. The CDR3 bases are TGTGCCAGCAGTCCCCGGACAGGGGGAGCGTCTATCTATGGCTACACCTTC. This translates into CASSPRTGGASIYGYTF.

The chain recombines TRBV9 with TRBJ2-2; D is unresolved. The length of the CDR3 is 14 residues. Trimming removed 3 bases at V and 1 base at J, with 7 bases between. Germline V gene sequence: CDR1 SGDLS, CDR2 YYNGEE. The CDR3 region has the DNA TGTGCCAGCAGCGGACACTGGAACACCGGGGAGCTGTTTTTT. Protein sequence: CASSGHWNTGELFF.

The chain combines TRBV25-1 with TRBJ2-5, with TRBD1 identical over 9 bases. Per germline, CDR1 MGHDK and CDR2 SYGVNS. V was pared by 4 bases and J by 4 bases, with 7 bases of the junction left unmatched. This CDR3 spans 15 amino acids. The chain's CDR3 is CASSGDRAPGETQYF. The CDR3 DNA reads as TGTGCCAGCAGTGGGGACAGGGCACCTGGAGAGACCCAGTACTTC.